This TCR beta chain was captured in a study of Ad26.COV2.S vaccination and SARS-CoV-2 variants. Overall study context: Into the muscle, Ad26.COV2.S was dosed once or twice, 56 days apart. Study outcomes and limitations: Spike-specific responses of CD8+ and CD4+ T cells were reported to display substantial breadth after vaccination.

Germline values: CDR1 KGHSH, CDR2 LQKENI. The CDR3 has 13 residues. V was cut by 2 bases and J by 3 bases, with 7 bases left in between. Treatment given: some 20 received Ad26.COV2.S at low or high dose, single or two shots; about five received placebo; per-sample allocation not given. Day 63 following the first vaccine or placebo injection was when the samples were taken. The shot given was an Ad26 vector that makes Wuhan-strain SARS-CoV-2 spike. Clones were sequenced by immunoSEQ multiplex PCR, and TCRdb holds only the in-frame ones, with some missing. The repertoire holds about 390,000 clones, with over 80% as singletons. On this clone: Its matching antigen is unknown.

V usage is TRBV18 and J usage is TRBJ1-2, with D hard to call. Sequenced here: peripheral blood, sampled in a trial of Ad26.COV2.S vaccine versus placebo. The TCR comes from a person between 18 and 60 years old who received the Ad26.COV2.S COVID-19 vaccine or a placebo. CDR3 in amino acids: CASSPVLDYGYTF. Written as DNA, the CDR3 is TGTGCCAGCTCACCAGTTCTGGACTATGGCTACACCTTC.